The rows below give T cell receptor beta chains drawn from one sample of a study of cytomegalovirus exposure and HLA in healthy donors. Sequencing used immunoSEQ multiplex PCR; TCRdb keeps in-frame clones, though not all of them. The record lists 40,000 to 45,000 clones, of which the ten most abundant hold less than 2%. Sequencing used PBMCs. These receptors were collected from a woman between 25 and 40 years old in good health and CMV-seronegative. CDR3s include the opening cysteine and the closing phenylalanine or tryptophan. The D gene is left open where the match is weak.

J	D	V	DNA	CDR3
TRBJ2-1	TRBD2	TRBV5-6	TGTGCCAGCAGCATCGGACTAGCGGGAGGTGAGCAGTTCTTC	CASSIGLAGGEQFF
TRBJ2-1	TRBD2	TRBV4-1	TGCGCCAGCAGCCAAGTTGCGGGAGGAGACCATGAGCAGTTCTTC	CASSQVAGGDHEQFF
TRBJ1-1	.	TRBV28	TGTGCCAGCAGTTTGCCCCCGACGAGGGCTTTCTTT	CASSLPPTRAFF
TRBJ2-5	TRBD2	TRBV29-1	TGCAGCGTTCTGGGCGGGAGCTACGGAGAGACCCAGTACTTC	CSVLGGSYGETQYF
TRBJ2-1	.	TRBV7-9	TGTGCCAGCAGCTGGGGCGTGCTGTACAATGAGCAGTTCTTC	CASSWGVLYNEQFF
TRBJ1-2	.	TRBV15	TGTGCCACCAGAGAGACTTATCTCTATGGCTACACCTTC	CATRETYLYGYTF
TRBJ1-3	.	TRBV19	TGTGCCAGTAGTACGACTTCAGGGGTCACGACGGCTGGAAACACCATATATTTT	CASSTTSGVTTAGNTIYF
TRBJ2-7	TRBD2	TRBV9	TGTGCCAGCAGCGTAGGACTAGCGGGAGTCTACGAGCAGTACTTC	CASSVGLAGVYEQYF
TRBJ2-1	TRBD1	TRBV30	TGTGCCTGGAGGGTTGTAGGGACAGTTACAATGAGGCAGTTCTTC	CAWRVVGTVTMRQFF
TRBJ1-2	.	TRBV7-9	TGTGCCAGCAGCTTAGTAGCTGGAGCTAACTATGGCTACACCTTC	CASSLVAGANYGYTF
TRBJ2-7	.	TRBV9	TGTGCCAGCAGCGGGCCTCGGCGGAGCTACCCCTACGAGCAGTACTTC	CASSGPRRSYPYEQYF
TRBJ2-1	TRBD2	TRBV9	TGTGCCAGCAGCCCCCGGACTAGCGGGAGGGCCAATGAGCAGTTCTTC	CASSPRTSGRANEQFF
TRBJ2-1	.	TRBV19	TGTGCCAGTAGTCTTCCGAGCTCCTACAATGAGCAGTTCTTC	CASSLPSSYNEQFF
TRBJ2-5	TRBD2	TRBV7-9	TGTGCCAGCAGCTTACGGCTAGCGGGAGTAGGAGAGACCCAGTACTTC	CASSLRLAGVGETQYF
TRBJ2-3	.	TRBV4-3	TGCGCCAGCAGCCAAGATCGGGATTATACGCAGTATTTT	CASSQDRDYTQYF
TRBJ1-5	TRBD1	TRBV4-2	TGTGCCAGCAGCCTAAACCCGGGACAGAACAATCAGCCCCAGCATTTT	CASSLNPGQNNQPQHF
TRBJ2-2	TRBD1	TRBV5-1	TGCGCCAGCAGCTTGGCAGGGGGCAGGAACACCGGGGAGCTGTTTTTT	CASSLAGGRNTGELFF
TRBJ2-7	.	TRBV18	TGTGCCAGCTCACCACGCAGTCACTACGAGCAGTACTTC	CASSPRSHYEQYF
TRBJ2-7	TRBD2	TRBV15	TGTGCCACCAGCCCCCTGCGGGGGGCAGAAATATCTTCCGAGCAGTACTTC	CATSPLRGAEISSEQYF
TRBJ1-1	TRBD1	TRBV5-6	TGTGCCAGCAGCTTGAGGACAGGGTTCACTGAAGCTTTCTTT	CASSLRTGFTEAFF
TRBJ2-7	TRBD1	TRBV7-9	TGTGCCAGCAGCGACCGGGACAGGGCTGCCTACGAGCAGTACTTC	CASSDRDRAAYEQYF
TRBJ2-7	.	TRBV5-6	TGTGCCAGCAGCCCAAACTCTAGGCCGGTAAAAGGTGAGCAGTACTTC	CASSPNSRPVKGEQYF
TRBJ1-2	.	TRBV5-6	TGTGCCAGCACCTCCGTGGGCCAAACCGATGGCTACACCTTC	CASTSVGQTDGYTF
TRBJ2-7	TRBD1	TRBV4-1	TGCGCCAGCAGTCTGGACAGGGCAGTCGAGCAGTACTTC	CASSLDRAVEQYF
TRBJ2-7	TRBD1	TRBV18	TGTGCCAGCTCACTGAACAGGGGGCGGGATAACGAGCAGTACTTC	CASSLNRGRDNEQYF
TRBJ1-2	TRBD1	TRBV7-2	TGTGCCAGCAGCTTCCGGGACAGAACGGGCTACACCTTC	CASSFRDRTGYTF
TRBJ2-7	TRBD1	TRBV7-6	TGTGCCAGCAGCTCGACGCCACCGGGACAGCCCTACGAGCAGTACTTC	CASSSTPPGQPYEQYF
TRBJ2-5	TRBD1	TRBV28	TGTGCCAGCAGTTCCTTCAGGCAGGGGGCAAAAGAGACCCAGTACTTC	CASSSFRQGAKETQYF
TRBJ2-7	TRBD2	TRBV6-5	TGTGCCAGCAGTTTAGCGGGAGATCGCTACGAGCAGTACTTC	CASSLAGDRYEQYF
TRBJ1-2	.	TRBV19	TGTGCCAGTAGTGTTGACAGACTGACGAACTATGGCTACACCTTC	CASSVDRLTNYGYTF
TRBJ1-2	.	TRBV6-5	TGTGCCAGCAGTTGGTCGGTAGGGCGGGCCAACTATGGCTACACCTTC	CASSWSVGRANYGYTF
TRBJ1-2	TRBD1	TRBV5-4	TGTGCCAGCAGATCCGACAGGGGTCAACTCTATGGCTACACCTTC	CASRSDRGQLYGYTF
TRBJ1-2	TRBD1	TRBV28	TGTGCCAGCAGTTTAAGGGACAGGGGACTCCATGGCTACACCTTC	CASSLRDRGLHGYTF
TRBJ1-5	TRBD1	TRBV6-1	TGTGCCAGCAGTGAAAGTCAGGGGGCGCGACAGCCCCAGCATTTT	CASSESQGARQPQHF
TRBJ1-3	.	TRBV5-1	TGCGCCAGCACTCTGGGGGCCCGTGCTGGAAACACCATATATTTT	CASTLGARAGNTIYF
TRBJ1-1	.	TRBV25-1	TGTGCCAGCAGTGAATCACCGGGGGGGAACACTGAAGCTTTCTTT	CASSESPGGNTEAFF
TRBJ2-2	.	TRBV18	TGTGCCAGCTCACCACCGGGGGGGAACACCGGGGAGCTGTTTTTT	CASSPPGGNTGELFF
TRBJ1-2	TRBD1	TRBV4-1	TGCGCCAGCAGCCAGGAATGGGGCTACAGGGGGCTCTATGGCTACACCTTC	CASSQEWGYRGLYGYTF
TRBJ2-3	.	TRBV5-1	TGCGCCAGCAGCTTTTCCTCAGGGGCGGGAGATACGCAGTATTTT	CASSFSSGAGDTQYF
TRBJ1-4	.	TRBV7-6	TGTGCCAGCAGCCTCGTCCAGGAAAAACTGTTTTTT	CASSLVQEKLFF
TRBJ1-2	TRBD1	TRBV6-1	TGTGCCACCGGGACAGTCAACTATGGCTACACCTTC	CATGTVNYGYTF
TRBJ2-7	TRBD1	TRBV18	TGTGCCAGCTCACCCGACAGGGTAGGGGAGCAGTACTTC	CASSPDRVGEQYF
TRBJ2-5	.	TRBV6-1	TGTGCCAGCAGTCCCTTTCAGGGTGTGTTAGAGACCCAGTACTTC	CASSPFQGVLETQYF
TRBJ1-3	.	TRBV4-1	TGCGCCAGCAGCCAAGAGGCCATAAGCTCTGGAAACACCATATATTTT	CASSQEAISSGNTIYF
TRBJ1-2	.	TRBV7-2	TGTGCCAGCAGCTTAGTTGAGGACTTCTATGGCTACACCTTC	CASSLVEDFYGYTF
TRBJ2-1	.	TRBV28	TGTGCCAGCAGTCCTACTACAGGGACGATGGGTGAGCAGTTCTTC	CASSPTTGTMGEQFF